Below, 2 T cell receptor beta chains from the same sample are listed, as sequenced in a study of blood T cell repertoires in COVID-19. The assay was immunoSEQ multiplex PCR, and TCRdb's table has in-frame clones only and misses some. The data show roughly 340,000 clones, under 95% seen once. What was sequenced was peripheral blood. Source of these receptors: a woman aged 18 to 35 who had recovered from COVID-19.

In this sample, this clone turned up a few times. V and J are TRBV4-3 and TRBJ2-1; 7 nucleotides agree with TRBD2. CDR3 length equals 18 residues. Germline CDR1 reads LGHNA; CDR2 reads YSLEER. V dropped 4 bases and J dropped 3; count of bases not matched to a gene: 15. The CDR3 region is CASSRSPPAGVGYNEQFF. The CDR3 coding sequence is TGCGCCAGCAGCCGGTCCCCCCCGGCGGGAGTGGGCTACAATGAGCAGTTCTTC.

The rearrangement links TRBV4-1 to TRBJ2-1; the match to TRBD2 covers 7 bases. This CDR3 region has 17 residues. Trimming at V came to 2 bases and at J to 5 bases, leaving 12 bases not matched to a gene. The germline CDR1 and CDR2 sequences are MGHRA and YSYEKL. The CDR3 DNA is TGCGCCAGCAGCCAATTTGGGGCGGGAGTTGTTAACAATGAGCAGTTCTTC. It translates to CASSQFGAGVVNNEQFF.